This T cell receptor beta chain was documented in a study of human T cells and chemical hapten exposure. One entry per CDR3 protein, called by TCRdb with MiXCR from the RACE reads. The table has some 81,000 distinct CDR3 sequences, roughly 12% seen once. Specified time point: patch test 2, 6 weeks after DPC sensitization. Stated treatment: therapeutic diphenylcyclopropenone sensitization with weekly scalp DPC. Ten or more counts support this clonotype. The CDR3 runs 17 residues. V lost 4 bases to trimming and J lost 3 bases; unmatched junction nucleotides: 13. CDR1 and CDR2 (germline): SGHTA, FQGTGA. The chain links TRBV7-3 to TRBJ2-3; TRBD2 aligns across 7 bases. The sequence was obtained from a man younger than 35 with alopecia areata. Some clones in this sample may be carry-over from other donors' samples. The sample here was whole blood, taken in connection with sensitization to the hapten diphenylcyclopropenone (DPC). The CDR3 DNA reads TGTGCCAGCAGCTCGGCCTTGCTGCGGGGGAAAACAGATACGCAGTATTTT. It codes for CASSSALLRGKTDTQYF.